Below, 5 T cell receptor beta chains from the same sample are listed, as sequenced in a study of blood T cell repertoires in COVID-19 (dated by TCRdb to 2018 to 2021). Library creation used the immunoSEQ multiplex PCR assay. In its TCRdb copy, this immuneACCESS table keeps in-frame sequences only and misses some clones. Where compared with another copy, unresolved V genes explain less than half of these, and the others have no known cause. This sample has approximately 300,000 clones in its table, and nearly 90% of those were observed once. The ten largest clonotypes hold approximately 5% of the sample. The sample taken for sequencing was PBMCs or T cells enriched from blood (not recorded which). The receptor source for this set is a woman in her twenties or thirties who had recovered from COVID-19.

This sequence joins TRBV19 and TRBJ1-1; the match to TRBD1 covers 12 bases. This CDR3 contains 16 residues. CDR1 LNHDA and CDR2 SQIVND come from the germline V gene (reference sequence). J lost 6 bases, V lost 6 bases, and 11 bases had no gene match. The CDR3, as DNA: TGTGCCAGTAGCGCATCCCCGGGACAGGGGGCCGCTGAAGCTTTCTTT. Translation gives CASSASPGQGAAEAFF.

The rearrangement uses TRBV5-1 and TRBJ1-5, with TRBD1 identical over 9 bases. After removal of 4 bases from V and 9 bases from J, the junction contained 5 bases not matched to a gene. Germline V gene data show CDR1 as SGHRS and CDR2 as YFSETQ. The CDR3 has 13 amino acids. The CDR3: CASSDGQGRPQHF. As DNA, the CDR3 is TGCGCCAGCAGCGACGGACAGGGGCGGCCCCAGCATTTT.

This chain joins TRBV9 and TRBJ2-3, with D possibly matching TRBD2 (7 bases). The germline CDR1 and CDR2 sequences are SGDLS and YYNGEE. V lost 4 bases and J lost 2, with 17 bases in between. The CDR3 is 16 amino acids. CDR3 bases: TGTGCCAGCAGCCAAACGTACGGGGGGCACACAGATACGCAGTATTTT. Translation: CASSQTYGGHTDTQYF.

This chain uses TRBV6-6 with TRBJ1-2; D may be TRBD1 (6 bases). Per the germline V gene, CDR1 is MNHNY and CDR2 is SVGAGI (reference sequence). CDR3 length: 15 residues. V lost 2 bases and J 2 bases, leaving 12 bases between the germline ends. The CDR3 DNA follows: TGTGCCAGCAGTTACGTGTCAGGGGCGAACTATGGCTACACCTTC. This translates into CASSYVSGANYGYTF.

The J gene is TRBJ1-2, the V gene TRBV18; 8 bases fit TRBD1. CDR1 KGHSH and CDR2 LQKENI come from the germline V gene. The J segment lost 3 bases and the V segment lost 1 base, leaving 7 bases of the junction unmatched. The CDR3 consists of 16 residues. The CDR3 DNA sequence: TGTGCCAGCTCACCACAGGTTACAGGGGGGTACTATGGCTACACCTTC. Translated: CASSPQVTGGYYGYTF.